The 22 T cell receptor beta chains given below trace back to one sample, sequenced in a study of OX40 agonist ivuxolimab in advanced cancers. Sequenced by immunoSEQ multiplex PCR; TCRdb stores in-frame clones only, minus some. The data contain some 47,000 clones, 60% to 85% of them singletons. The sample here was CD4+ or CD8+ T cells sorted from blood, taken in a trial of the OX40 agonist ivuxolimab. The receptors here all came from an adult with an advanced solid tumor such as melanoma, head and neck, liver or kidney cancer.

By its share, this clone is medium-sized. The chain has TRBV5-4 and TRBJ2-6; D remains unclear. V was cut by 4 bases and J by 0 bases, with 8 bases left in between. Germline CDR1 SGHNT, CDR2 YYREEE (reference sequence). The CDR3 contains 15 residues. The CDR3 DNA follows: TGTGCCAGCAGCCTGGGGAACTCTGGGGCCAACGTCCTGACTTTC. Its protein is CASSLGNSGANVLTF.

This chain uses TRBV5-8 with TRBJ1-5; no firm D call. Trimming took off 4 bases at V and 3 bases at J, with 14 bases between the two ends. The CDR3 totals 15 residues. CDR1 SGHTS and CDR2 YDEGEE come from the germline V gene. CDR3 region: CASSLAGVNNQPQHF. The CDR3 DNA follows: TGTGCCAGCAGCCTCGCGGGAGTAAACAATCAGCCCCAGCATTTT.

The rearrangement joins TRBV7-8 to TRBJ2-3; 13 bases are shared with TRBD2. Trimming cost V 2 bases and J 4 bases; bases outside gene matches: 6. The CDR3 is made up of 17 amino acids. Germline values: CDR1 SGHVS, CDR2 FQNEAQ. The CDR3 protein is CASSLLTSGGASDTQYF. The DNA for the CDR3 is TGTGCCAGCAGCTTATTAACTAGCGGGGGGGCGTCAGATACGCAGTATTTT.

V and J are TRBV4-3 and TRBJ1-4; D call uncertain. The CDR3 extends over 13 amino acids. V gave up 1 base and J gave up 7 bases, with 7 bases separating them. CDR1 LGHNA and CDR2 YSLEER come from the germline V gene. This CDR3 reads CASSQVLAEKLFF. The DNA for the CDR3 is TGCGCCAGCAGCCAAGTCCTGGCTGAAAAACTGTTTTTT.

V usage is TRBV7-2 and J usage is TRBJ1-4; no definite D call. The CDR3 runs 15 residues. Trimming removed 1 base from V and 1 base from J, with 7 bases in between. CDR1 is SGHTA and CDR2 is FQGNSA in the germline V gene. CDR3 nucleotides: TGTGCCAGCAGCTTAGACGGGGTAACTAATGAAAAACTGTTTTTT. This encodes CASSLDGVTNEKLFF.

V usage is TRBV2 and J usage is TRBJ1-1; D call uncertain. The CDR3 extends over 13 amino acids. V was trimmed by 4 bases and J by 1 base, leaving 7 bases between them. From germline, CDR1 is SNHLY and CDR2 FYNNEI. CDR3 nucleotide sequence: TGTGCCAGCAGTGGTACTCCGAACACTGAAGCTTTCTTT. Protein sequence: CASSGTPNTEAFF.

The V and J genes are TRBV1 and TRBJ1-2; whether TRBD1, the table's D call, matches the DNA was not checked. TRBV1 is marked as a pseudogene. The CDR3 runs 12 residues. CDR3 sequence reads: CTHRTIRYGYTF. DNA of the CDR3: TGCACGCACAGGACAATTCGCTATGGCTACACCTTC.

This CDR3 is CASSQRIRHEQFF. The CDR3 region has the DNA TGTGCCAGCAGCCAAAGGATCCGGCATGAGCAGTTCTTC. This sequence joins TRBV4-2 and TRBJ2-1; unclear D gene. V was clipped by 2 bases and J by 8 bases, with 10 bases between them. This CDR3 has 13 amino acids. Germline V gene data show CDR1 as LGHNA and CDR2 as YNFKEQ.

This rearrangement joins TRBV28 to TRBJ2-7; tentatively, D is TRBD2 (7 bases). Trimming removed 0 bases from V and 0 bases from J, with 12 bases in between. CDR1 and CDR2 from the germline V gene are MDHEN and SYDVKM. The CDR3 contains 16 residues. The CDR3, as DNA: TGTGCCAGCAGTTTATGGGGAGGGGGGAGCTCCTACGAGCAGTACTTC. Amino acids: CASSLWGGGSSYEQYF.

The rearrangement joins TRBV30 to TRBJ2-7, with D possibly matching TRBD1 (6 bases). Looked up from germline, CDR1 is GTSNPN and CDR2 is SVGIG (reference sequence). Trimming took 3 bases from V and 3 from J, leaving 9 bases between them. CDR3 length: 12 amino acids. The CDR3 DNA follows: TGTGCCTGGAGCGGACAGCGCTACGAGCAGTACTTC. It codes for CAWSGQRYEQYF. Using reference TRBV30 and TRBJ2-7 for the parts outside the CDR3, the full variable domain is SQTIHQWPATLVQPVGSPLSLECTVEGTSNPNLYWYRQAAGRGLQLLFYSVGIGQISSEVPQNLSASRPQDRQFILSSKKLLLSDSGFYLCAWSGQRYEQYFGPGTRLTVT.

The chain has TRBV30 and TRBJ2-1, with 14 bases fitting TRBD2. J lost 0 bases, V lost 6 bases, and 7 bases had no gene match. In germline, CDR1 is GTSNPN, CDR2 SVGIG (reference sequence). The CDR3 is 17 amino acids. The CDR3, as DNA: TGTGCCTGCTCGGGACTAGCGGGGGAGACCTCCTACAATGAGCAGTTCTTC. Protein: CACSGLAGETSYNEQFF.

V usage is TRBV6-1 and J usage is TRBJ2-1; 10 bases map to TRBD1. V lost 6 bases, J lost 5 bases, and 7 bases stayed unmatched. CDR3 length: 15 amino acids. Germline CDR1 MNHNS, CDR2 SASEGT. The CDR3 DNA is TGTGCCAGCAGCGGCAGGACAGGGGGTAACAATGAGCAGTTCTTC. Its translation is CASSGRTGGNNEQFF.

The V gene is TRBV27, the J gene TRBJ1-1; possible D gene TRBD1, 5 bases. CDR3 length: 14 residues. The V gene's germline CDR1 is MNHEY and CDR2 SMNVEV (reference sequence). V lost 5 bases and J lost 0, with 10 bases in between. The chain's CDR3 is CASSPRTLNTEAFF. For the CDR3, the DNA is TGTGCCAGCAGTCCCAGGACATTGAACACTGAAGCTTTCTTT.

This clone was found once. V and J are TRBV7-9 and TRBJ2-5; 12 positions agree with TRBD2. The J call may be wrong; the DNA end is better matched by TRBJ2-7. CDR3 length: 16 amino acids. Germline-derived CDR1 and CDR2 are SEHNR and FQNEAQ (reference sequence). Here the CDR3 DNA reads TGTGCCAGCAGCTTAAGTCTAGCGGGAGGGCACTACGAGCAGTACTTC. It codes for CASSLSLAGGHYEQYF.

This chain uses TRBV28 with TRBJ1-2; D gene uncertain. The germline V gene encodes CDR1 MDHEN and CDR2 SYDVKM. Trimming cost V 4 bases and J 5 bases, with 11 bases left between them. This CDR3 is 13 amino acids long. CDR3 in DNA: TGTGCCAGCAGTTCTCCCGGCCGGTATGGCTACACCTTC. Its protein is CASSSPGRYGYTF.

CDR3: CASSRIGTNTEAFF. CDR3 coding DNA: TGTGCCAGCAGCCGTATAGGGACGAACACTGAAGCTTTCTTT. This chain links TRBV5-4 with TRBJ1-1; D possibly corresponds to TRBD1 (5 bases). Germline CDR1 is SGHNT and CDR2 is YYREEE (reference sequence). The CDR3 runs to 14 residues. The V end lost 4 bases, the J end lost 1 base, and 11 bases lay between the germline ends.

The chain employs TRBV2 and TRBJ1-4; the D gene is possibly TRBD1 (5 bases). The CDR3 contains 15 residues. V gave up 0 bases and J gave up 3 bases, with 8 bases separating them. Germline loops: CDR1 SNHLY, CDR2 FYNNEI. CDR3 coding DNA: TGTGCCAGCAGTGAAGCTCGGGGACCTAATGAAAAACTGTTTTTT. Protein product: CASSEARGPNEKLFF.

This chain links TRBV10-3 with TRBJ2-7; 8 positions match TRBD1. V was pared by 6 bases and J by 8 bases, with 6 bases of the junction left unmatched. Per the germline V gene, CDR1 is ENHRY and CDR2 is SYGVKD. The CDR3 has 12 residues. This chain's CDR3 is CAISSGQGKQYF. Written as DNA, the CDR3 is TGTGCCATCAGCTCCGGACAGGGTAAGCAGTACTTC.

This chain uses TRBV5-1 with TRBJ1-3; D uncertain. Germline loops: CDR1 SGHRS, CDR2 YFSETQ. The CDR3 runs 17 residues. V dropped 4 bases and J dropped 1 base, with 18 bases sitting between them. The CDR3 sequence: CASSTGGRSDSGNTIYF. The DNA for the CDR3 is TGCGCCAGCAGCACCGGAGGGCGTTCAGATTCTGGAAACACCATATATTTT.

Only a few counts were recorded for this clone. V gene TRBV28 combines with J gene TRBJ1-6; 8 nucleotides line up with TRBD1. The V segment lost 6 bases and the J segment 8 bases; nucleotides outside the gene matches: 6. The CDR3 totals 14 residues. CDR1 is MDHEN, CDR2 SYDVKM, per germline. CDR3 nucleotides: TGTGCCAGCAGGACAGGGGTACGTGATTCACCCCTCCACTTT. Amino acid sequence: CASRTGVRDSPLHF.

This clone appeared a few times. The rearrangement links TRBV2 to TRBJ1-2, with 7 bases identical to TRBD1. The germline V gene encodes CDR1 SNHLY and CDR2 FYNNEI. The length of the CDR3 is 14 residues. J gave up 2 bases and V 6 bases, and 6 bases lay outside the gene matches. The CDR3 nucleotides are TGTGCCAGCAGCCCCCAGGGGGGCAACTATGGCTACACCTTC. It yields the protein CASSPQGGNYGYTF.

V is TRBV7-8 and J is TRBJ1-2; 7 bases line up with TRBD1. The length of the CDR3 is 14 residues. Germline-derived CDR1 and CDR2 are SGHVS and FQNEAQ. V lost 6 bases and J lost 2; bases outside the gene matches: 6. The CDR3 DNA reads as TGTGCCAGCAGTGAAACGACAGGGAACTATGGCTACACCTTC. Amino acid sequence: CASSETTGNYGYTF.